Listed below are T cell receptor beta chains from one sample, sequenced in a study of blood T cells in healthy people across ages. Each CDR3 protein gets one entry after TCRdb re-called the 5' RACE reads with MiXCR. Of 1,500,000 or so distinct CDR3 sequences listed, around 59% are singletons. The sample consisted of blood. These receptor sequences come from a man between 18 and 35 years old in good health. The CDR3 runs from the conserved cysteine through the conserved F or W. D genes are given only for firm matches. Size tells how often a clone was seen (once, few, many) or the class of an expanded clone, and some rows leave it out.

j_gene,d_gene,v_gene,abundance,CDR3aa,CDR3nt
TRBJ2-5,-,TRBV6-6,-,CASSYFLSQETQYF,TGTGCCAGCAGTTACTTCCTGTCTCAAGAGACCCAGTACTTC
TRBJ2-3,-,TRBV6-2/TRBV6-3,-,CASSYIRGTQYF,TGTGCCAGCAGTTACATTCGGGGGACGCAGTATTTT
TRBJ2-7,-,TRBV7-9,-,CASSFVNSLQQYF,TGTGCCAGCAGCTTCGTAAATTCGCTTCAGCAGTACTTC
TRBJ2-7,TRBD1,TRBV27,-,CASSPQGMEQYF,TGTGCCAGCAGTCCACAGGGGATGGAGCAGTACTTC
TRBJ1-1,-,TRBV4-1,-,CASSQERSASQGTEAFF,TGCGCCAGCAGCCAAGAGAGGAGCGCGTCCCAGGGCACTGAAGCTTTCTTT
TRBJ2-3,-,TRBV20-1,few,CSARVPSIPDTQYF,TGCAGTGCTAGAGTCCCTAGTATCCCAGATACGCAGTATTTT
TRBJ2-7,-,TRBV3-1,-,CASSLFLAGDLYEQYF,TGTGCCAGCAGCCTCTTTCTAGCAGGAGATCTCTACGAGCAGTACTTC
TRBJ2-1,-,TRBV20-1,-,CSASDFERPPNEQFF,TGCAGTGCTAGTGACTTCGAGCGGCCACCTAATGAGCAGTTCTTC
TRBJ2-1,TRBD1,TRBV6-2/TRBV6-3,-,CASSYGGQAHNEQFF,TGTGCCAGCAGTTACGGGGGACAGGCGCACAATGAGCAGTTCTTC
TRBJ2-2,-,TRBV20-1,once,CSAQGLMGGTTGELFF,TGCAGTGCCCAGGGGCTCATGGGCGGAACGACCGGGGAGCTGTTTTTT
TRBJ2-6,TRBD1,TRBV11-1,-,CASTLRPRFRDSISGANVLTF,TGTGCCAGCACCCTAAGGCCCCGCTTCCGGGACAGCATTTCTGGGGCCAACGTCCTGACTTTC
TRBJ2-3,-,TRBV7-2,-,CASSVPTEDTQYF,TGTGCCAGCAGCGTCCCTACTGAAGATACGCAGTATTTT
TRBJ2-7,-,TRBV5-1,few,CASSLEGFGEQYF,TGCGCCAGCAGCCTGGAGGGATTCGGGGAGCAGTACTTC
TRBJ1-2,-,TRBV12-1,-,CASSLTGPSGYGYTF,TGTGCCAGCAGCTTAACCGGGCCTTCGGGCTATGGCTACACCTTC
TRBJ2-5,-,TRBV6-5,-,CASSYRRTQYF,TGTGCCAGCAGTTACCGCAGGACCCAGTACTTC
TRBJ2-1,-,TRBV7-9,-,CASSLDERDEQFF,TGTGCCAGCAGCTTAGATGAGCGGGATGAGCAGTTCTTC
TRBJ2-5,TRBD2,TRBV4-2,few,CASSRPLAGGQETQYF,TGTGCCAGCAGCCGGCCACTAGCGGGGGGACAAGAGACCCAGTACTTC
TRBJ2-3,-,TRBV4-2,few,CASSPLQATSTDTQYF,TGTGCCAGCAGCCCTCTACAGGCTACCTCCACAGATACGCAGTATTTT
TRBJ2-7,TRBD2,TRBV27,-,CASSPIAGGEQYF,TGTGCCAGCAGTCCGATAGCGGGGGGCGAGCAGTACTTC
TRBJ2-1,TRBD2,TRBV2,-,CASNRGTSGSHEQFF,TGTGCCAGCAATAGGGGGACTAGCGGGAGCCATGAGCAGTTCTTC
TRBJ2-4,-,TRBV21-1,few,CASSEGFSQGRNIQYF,TGTGCCAGCAGCGAGGGCTTTTCTCAGGGCCGGAACATTCAGTACTTC
TRBJ2-5,TRBD1,TRBV7-2,few,CASSLDRGGWETQYF,TGTGCCAGCAGCTTAGACAGGGGTGGGTGGGAGACCCAGTACTTC
TRBJ1-1,-,TRBV6-5,-,CASSYIGQNENTEAFF,TGTGCCAGCAGTTATATTGGACAGAACGAGAACACTGAAGCTTTCTTT
TRBJ2-5,TRBD1,TRBV5-1,-,CASSTTGTVETQYF,TGCGCCAGCAGCACAACCGGGACAGTCGAGACCCAGTACTTC
TRBJ1-2,-,TRBV4-1,-,CASSQDRVQVPYGYTF,TGCGCCAGCAGCCAAGATCGGGTACAGGTGCCCTATGGCTACACCTTC
TRBJ2-7,-,TRBV29-1,few,CSVVRDSPYEQYF,TGCAGCGTAGTCCGGGACTCCCCCTACGAGCAGTACTTC
TRBJ2-1,-,TRBV21-1,-,CASLGETLSSYNEQFF,TGTGCCAGCTTGGGGGAAACCCTCAGCTCCTACAATGAGCAGTTCTTC
TRBJ2-2,TRBD1,TRBV20-1,-,CSASGTGFTGELFF,TGCAGTGCTAGCGGGACAGGCTTCACCGGGGAGCTGTTTTTT
TRBJ1-1,-,TRBV10-2,-,CASKNQGAERAFF,TGCGCCAGCAAGAACCAGGGTGCTGAAAGAGCTTTCTTT
TRBJ2-1,-,TRBV5-6,-,CASRTSGTPGLKAYNEQFF,TGTGCCAGCAGAACCTCCGGGACGCCGGGACTCAAAGCATACAATGAGCAGTTCTTC
TRBJ2-5,-,TRBV7-6,-,CASSVRKSGGQETQYF,TGTGCCAGCAGCGTGCGGAAAAGCGGCGGACAAGAGACCCAGTACTTC
TRBJ2-1,-,TRBV10-3,few,CAISSPVGRERDEQFF,TGTGCCATCAGTTCCCCCGTTGGACGGGAGAGGGATGAGCAGTTCTTC
TRBJ1-1,-,TRBV20-1,-,CSASPWNTEAFF,TGCAGTGCCAGCCCCTGGAACACTGAAGCTTTCTTT
TRBJ2-7,-,TRBV4-1,-,CASSQDTPEVGTSYEQYF,TGCGCCAGCAGCCAAGATACGCCAGAAGTAGGGACCTCCTACGAGCAGTACTTC
TRBJ1-1,TRBD1,TRBV4-1,-,CASSQDRTGRTEAFF,TGCGCCAGCAGCCAAGACCGGACAGGAAGGACTGAAGCTTTCTTT
TRBJ2-7,TRBD2,TRBV12-3/TRBV12-4,-,CASSLALRGVAGGHERAYEQYF,TGTGCCAGCAGTTTAGCCCTAAGGGGAGTAGCGGGAGGGCATGAACGAGCCTACGAGCAGTACTTC
TRBJ2-1,TRBD1,TRBV14,few,CASSQTGTGFAPPDEQFF,TGTGCCAGCAGCCAAACGGGGACAGGGTTTGCCCCCCCCGATGAGCAGTTCTTC
TRBJ2-5,-,TRBV20-1,-,CSAAVGNNEQYF,TGCAGTGCCGCCGTCGGGAACAATGAGCAGTACTTC
TRBJ1-4,-,TRBV29-1,-,CSVDAGTNEKLFF,TGCAGCGTTGATGCCGGGACCAATGAAAAACTGTTTTTT
TRBJ2-7,-,TRBV28,-,CASMVVSYEQYF,TGTGCCAGCATGGTGGTCTCCTACGAGCAGTACTTC
TRBJ2-3,TRBD2,TRBV10-3,-,CAISLSGGPDTQYF,TGTGCCATCAGTCTTAGCGGGGGCCCAGATACGCAGTATTTT
TRBJ2-1,TRBD2,TRBV6-5,-,CASSYSTSGRFNEQFF,TGTGCCAGCAGTTACTCGACTAGCGGGAGGTTTAATGAGCAGTTCTTC
TRBJ2-1,-,TRBV20-1,-,CSARETGMTYNEQFF,TGCAGTGCCCGGGAGACAGGAATGACCTACAATGAGCAGTTCTTC
TRBJ1-5,-,TRBV10-3,-,CAISESGLDQPQHF,TGTGCCATCAGTGAGTCGGGGCTCGATCAGCCCCAGCATTTT
TRBJ2-5,TRBD1,TRBV6-6,-,CASRGFRGQGGETQYF,TGTGCCAGCAGGGGATTTAGGGGACAGGGAGGAGAGACCCAGTACTTC
TRBJ2-7,-,TRBV2,once,CASSEMGQITYEQYF,TGTGCCAGCAGTGAAATGGGTCAGATCACCTACGAGCAGTACTTC